This record concerns one T cell receptor (beta chain) sequence. This clone was detected a few times. Its antigen is unknown. No quality values exist for individual bases; no much larger clone is one base distant. CDR1 LGHNA and CDR2 YNFKEQ are derived from the germline V gene. The CDR3, from cysteine to phenylalanine, totals 15 residues. Of the read, only the CDR3 DNA is kept; its 45 bases are in frame from base 1. V and J are trimmed by 0 bases and 3 bases, and the gene matches miss 0 bases of the junction. Donors formed part of the validation cohort, which comprised about 130 subjects and was distinct from the first cohort of 666 subjects. The entry originates in a study of cytomegalovirus exposure and HLA in healthy donors (dated by TCRdb to about 2017). Regarding the study in general: According to a later analysis, the 120 or so validation repertoires were produced on the same platform as the 600 to 850 repertoires of the first cohort. A separate validation cohort of approximately 120 different subjects was used in addition to the roughly 640-subject first cohort. The aim of the study was to test whether cataloging public T cell receptors could identify signatures of past pathogen exposure. To predict cytomegalovirus infection status, the study combined high-throughput TCR immunosequencing, statistical association of individual TCRs with disease status, and machine learning. The paper's findings and limits, for the study overall: The study gave a list of about 150 TCR beta chains associated with cytomegalovirus. A later analysis found that TCRs clustered in the first cohort also tended to co-occur in the 95 to 150 validation repertoires, with approximately 95% of cluster scores above 0. Three of the identified cytomegalovirus-associated TCR beta chains were confirmed in vitro to be specific for cytomegalovirus antigens. A later analysis had no HLA typing for the validation cohort, so co-occurrence there was scored across all 130 or so repertoires. The classifier was reported to diagnose cytomegalovirus status with high specificity and sensitivity in both the original and validation cohorts. The authors suggested that the approach could potentially be generalized to other disease states and immunological phenotypes. While some public TCRs were present in many individuals, most TCR sequences turned up only very rarely across donors.

Library method: the immunoSEQ multiplex PCR assay. On the study's bioinformatics: A statistical classification framework was built to diagnose cytomegalovirus status from the catalog of TCR beta chain sequences. The immuneACCESS repertoire file appears here via TCRdb, limited to in-frame rearrangements. These files lack a portion of the clones; in checked studies, under half of the deficit traces to unresolved V genes, and the cause of the others is not known. V and J calls and clone size come straight from that table; D and trimming were deduced from the DNA. This sample gives some 100,000 clones in total; more than 70% of them show up just once. The ten top clones hold 2% to 2.5% of the sample.

Rearrangement joined TRBV4-2 to TRBJ2-7, and TRBD2 aligns with 12 junction nucleotides. What was sequenced was PBMCs. The sequence was obtained from a woman younger than 35 in good health and CMV-seronegative. The CDR3 loop reads CASSQETSGGYEQYF. The sequence in DNA is TGTGCCAGCAGCCAAGAGACTAGCGGGGGCTACGAGCAGTACTTC.